This T cell receptor beta chain was identified during a study of blood T cell repertoires in COVID-19. CDR3 length: 14 residues. The J segment lost 3 bases and the V segment lost 6 bases, leaving 7 bases of the junction unmatched. Germline CDR1 LNHDA, CDR2 SQIVND (reference sequence). Measured with immunoSEQ multiplex PCR; TCRdb has only the in-frame clones, and not every one. Altogether under 250,000 clones are present, 85% being singletons, with the ten largest covering over 7.5%. The receptor comes from a woman in her forties or fifties with acute COVID-19. The sequenced sample consisted of PBMCs or T cells enriched from blood (not recorded which). This chain links TRBV19 with TRBJ1-2, with TRBD1 matching over 7 bases. In DNA form, the CDR3 reads TGTGCCAGTAGCCCGGACAGGAGCGACTATGGCTACACCTTC. This encodes CASSPDRSDYGYTF.